This entry concerns a single TCR beta chain. This clonotype was detected a few times. Its antigen remains unidentified. It has no much larger one-base neighbor in the sample; base qualities were not kept. The germline V gene encodes CDR1 MNHNY and CDR2 SVGAGI (reference sequence). Cut back by 5 bases and 2 bases, the V and J ends lie 15 bases apart. The CDR3 covers 15 residues, taking in both the cysteine and the phenylalanine. The only DNA kept is the CDR3, 45 bases in frame from the first base. The sample belongs to a study of T cell repertoires in cytomegalovirus infection (dated by TCRdb to the late 2010s). Study-level background: The HLA type of each donor mattered for the analysis, because public TCR beta signatures pointed to carriage of CMV infection along with the matching HLA type.

The sequencer listed for this sample is Illumina HiSeq 1500. TCRdb ran its own pipeline on the public reads, namely fastp trimming at Q25 and MiXCR clone calling, and kept in-frame beta chains. For every CDR3 protein sequence, its rows merge into one entry that carries the most common genes and DNA. The sample table lists 200,000 to 300,000 distinct CDR3 sequences, approximately 15% of them with a count of one. In total, the top ten clones hold around 9% of the sample. Overall study outcomes, separate from this receptor: Carriers of CMV infection plus the relevant HLA type were discriminated by the cumulative frequency of public TCR beta family members in the study cohort and in an independent roughly 400-donor cohort. In the ex vivo response, HLA-C-restricted CMV-specific TCR beta clonotypes were dominant, and in two of eight donors the single most frequent clonotype came from this HLA-C-restricted group.

Recombination joined TRBV6-6 with TRBJ1-1; matching of 5 bases hints at TRBD1 as the D gene. The origin of this receptor is a human donor in good health (CMV status not recorded). Some clones in this sample may be carry-over from other donors' samples. The sequenced sample consisted of PBMCs. The encoded CDR3 is CASSAGLGVNTEAFF. The base sequence is TGTGCCAGCAGTGCAGGGCTGGGCGTTAACACTGAAGCTTTCTTT.